These 5 T cell receptor beta chains originate from one sample sequenced in a study of T cell repertoires in cytomegalovirus infection. No antigen has been assigned to these receptors. TCRdb recomputed calls from the reads with MiXCR, one row per CDR3 protein. The sample contains 450,000 to 650,000 distinct CDR3 sequences, under 45% of which appear only once. Here the sequenced sample was cultured PBMCs, taken from culture after CMV antigen stimulation. These receptors all come from a human donor in good health (CMV status not recorded). Some clones in this sample may be carry-over from other donors' samples.

V gene TRBV9 combines with J gene TRBJ2-3; D could derive from TRBD1 or TRBD2 (5 bases each). CDR1 and CDR2 (germline): SGDLS, YYNGEE. CDR3 length equals 14 residues. V lost 4 bases and J 4 bases, leaving 13 bases between the germline ends. CDR3 bases: TGTGCCAGCAGCTCCCAGGGAGAGGCAGATACGCAGTATTTT. Translated, it gives CASSSQGEADTQYF.

This clonotype was found a few times. The V call is TRBV11-2, the J call TRBJ2-7; the match to TRBD2 covers 10 bases. The trim removed 5 bases at V and 4 bases at J, leaving 11 bases unmatched. This CDR3 spans 16 amino acids. CDR1 is SGHAT and CDR2 is FQNNGV in the germline V gene. CDR3 amino acids: CASSPPSGRALYEQYF. CDR3 DNA: TGTGCCAGCAGCCCCCCCAGCGGGAGGGCGTTGTACGAGCAGTACTTC.

This rearrangement joins TRBV7-2 to TRBJ1-3; 7 nucleotides align to TRBD1. With V trimmed by 4 bases and J by 8 bases, 11 bases remained unmatched. The CDR3 contains 15 residues. Germline V gives CDR1 SGHTA, CDR2 FQGNSA. CDR3 in amino acids: CASSSKQGTRDTIYF. CDR3 in DNA: TGTGCCAGCAGCTCCAAACAGGGGACGAGGGACACCATATATTTT.

The V gene is TRBV6-2 or TRBV6-3, the J gene TRBJ2-7, with D possibly TRBD1 on 8 matching bases. The V gene's germline CDR1 is MNHEY and CDR2 SVGEGT. The V end lost 5 bases, the J end lost 1 base, and 12 bases lay between the germline ends. This CDR3 comprises 14 residues. Here the CDR3 reads CASSAQGGSYEQYF. The CDR3 bases are TGTGCCAGCAGTGCACAGGGGGGGTCCTACGAGCAGTACTTC.

This clonotype was counted many times. The gene calls are TRBV7-6 and TRBJ2-7, with 7 bases matching TRBD1. CDR1 is SGHVS, CDR2 FNYEAQ, per germline. With V trimmed by 2 bases and J by 3 bases, 1 base remained unmatched. This CDR3 has 13 amino acids. The CDR3 reads CASSLRQGYEQYF. The CDR3 DNA is TGTGCCAGCAGCTTAAGACAGGGCTACGAGCAGTACTTC.